This T cell receptor (beta chain) was found in a study of cytomegalovirus exposure and HLA in healthy donors. Points from the study as a whole: TCR beta V segments were, for the most part, productive about 90% or about 30% of the time in an earlier analysis. In vitro, three CMV-associated chains proved specific for CMV antigens.

As for this clone: Its antigen is unknown.

Primers included in the PCR were 60 Vbeta and 13 Jbeta primers. TCRdb's copy holds only in-frame clones and misses some; the assay was immunoSEQ multiplex PCR. The sample comprises 130,000 to 150,000 clones, around 78% of which are singletons, and over 2.5% rests with the top ten. From germline, CDR1 is ENHRY and CDR2 SYGVKD. This CDR3 has 13 amino acids. Losses at the gene ends were 4 bases for V and 11 bases for J; bases not matched to a gene: 9. The V gene is TRBV10-3, the J gene TRBJ2-5; 8 bases are a match to TRBD1. The sequence derives from a man aged 35-49 years in good health and CMV-seropositive. The specimen was PBMCs. The CDR3 loop reads CAISGGTGQGQYF. The CDR3 region has the DNA TGTGCCATCAGTGGAGGGACAGGACAAGGGCAGTACTTC.